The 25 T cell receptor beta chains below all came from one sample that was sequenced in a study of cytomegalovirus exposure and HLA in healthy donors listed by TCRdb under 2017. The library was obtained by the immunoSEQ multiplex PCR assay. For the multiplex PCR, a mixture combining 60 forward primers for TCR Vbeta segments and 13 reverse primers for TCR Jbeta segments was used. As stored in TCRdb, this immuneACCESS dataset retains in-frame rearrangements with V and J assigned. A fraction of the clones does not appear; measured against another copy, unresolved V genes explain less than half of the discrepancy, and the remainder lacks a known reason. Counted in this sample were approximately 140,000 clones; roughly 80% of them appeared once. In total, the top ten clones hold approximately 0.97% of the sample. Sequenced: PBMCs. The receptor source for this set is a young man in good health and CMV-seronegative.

The CDR3 loop is CASTRGASGESSYEQYF. The DNA of the CDR3 is TGTGCCAGCACGAGGGGGGCTAGCGGGGAGAGCTCCTACGAGCAGTACTTC. The V gene is TRBV9, the J gene TRBJ2-7; 9 positions agree with TRBD2. The CDR3 is 17 residues long. Unmatched junction bases numbered 13, after V lost 6 bases and J lost 0 bases. CDR1 is SGDLS, CDR2 YYNGEE, per germline.

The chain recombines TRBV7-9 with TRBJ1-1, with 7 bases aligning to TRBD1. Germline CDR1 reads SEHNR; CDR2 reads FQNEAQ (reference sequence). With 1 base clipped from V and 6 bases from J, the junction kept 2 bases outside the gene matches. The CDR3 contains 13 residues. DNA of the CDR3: TGTGCCAGCAGCTTAGAAGGGGGCGCTGAAGCTTTCTTT. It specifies CASSLEGGAEAFF. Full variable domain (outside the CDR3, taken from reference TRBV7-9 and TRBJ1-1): DTGVSQNPRHKITKRGQNVTFRCDPISEHNRLYWYRQTLGQGPEFLTYFQNEAQLEKSRLLSDRFSAERPKGSFSTLEIQRTEQGDSAMYLCASSLEGGAEAFFGQGTRLTVV.

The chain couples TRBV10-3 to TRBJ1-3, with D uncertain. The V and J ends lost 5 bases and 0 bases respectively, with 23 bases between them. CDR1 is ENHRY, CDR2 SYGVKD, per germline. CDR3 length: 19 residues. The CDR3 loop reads CAISMIASLPKSSGNTIYF. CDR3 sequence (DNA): TGTGCCATCAGTATGATAGCAAGTCTTCCGAAAAGCTCTGGAAACACCATATATTTT.

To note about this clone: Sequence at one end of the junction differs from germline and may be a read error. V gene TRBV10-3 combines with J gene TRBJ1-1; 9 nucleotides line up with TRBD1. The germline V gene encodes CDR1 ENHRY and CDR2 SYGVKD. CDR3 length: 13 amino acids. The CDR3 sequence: CVIGDRANTEAFF. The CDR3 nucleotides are TGTGTCATCGGGGACAGGGCGAACACTGAAGCTTTCTTT.

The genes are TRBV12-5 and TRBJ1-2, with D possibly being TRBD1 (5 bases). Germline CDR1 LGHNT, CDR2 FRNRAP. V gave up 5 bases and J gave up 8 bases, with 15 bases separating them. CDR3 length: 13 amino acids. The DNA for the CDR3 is TGTGCTAGTGGTAATGACAGAGTACAGGGCTACACCTTC. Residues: CASGNDRVQGYTF.

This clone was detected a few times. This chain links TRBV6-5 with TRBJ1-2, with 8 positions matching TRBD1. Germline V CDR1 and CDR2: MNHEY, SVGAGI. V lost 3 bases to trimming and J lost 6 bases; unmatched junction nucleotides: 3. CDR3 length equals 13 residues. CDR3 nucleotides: TGTGCCAGCAGTTATGGACAGGGCGATGGCTACACCTTC. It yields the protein CASSYGQGDGYTF.

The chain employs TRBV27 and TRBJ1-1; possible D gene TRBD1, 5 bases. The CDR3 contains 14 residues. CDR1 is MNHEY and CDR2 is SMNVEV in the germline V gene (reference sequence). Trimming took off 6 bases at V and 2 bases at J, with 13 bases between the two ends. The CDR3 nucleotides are TGTGCCAGCAGAGGTGACAGCTATAACACTGAAGCTTTCTTT. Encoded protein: CASRGDSYNTEAFF.

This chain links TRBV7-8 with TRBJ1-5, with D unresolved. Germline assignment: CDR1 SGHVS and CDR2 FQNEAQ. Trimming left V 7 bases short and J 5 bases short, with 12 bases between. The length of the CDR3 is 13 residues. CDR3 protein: CASTPAYYQPQHF. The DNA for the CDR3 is TGTGCCAGCACACCAGCGTATTATCAGCCCCAGCATTTT.

The CDR3 reads CASLMGDYGYTF. The CDR3 DNA is TGTGCCAGCCTAATGGGAGATTATGGCTACACCTTC. The chain links TRBV5-8 to TRBJ1-2; D is undetermined. The CDR3 sequence is 12 residues long. V was trimmed by 7 bases and J by 5 bases, leaving 12 bases between them. Germline V CDR1 and CDR2: SGHTS, YDEGEE.

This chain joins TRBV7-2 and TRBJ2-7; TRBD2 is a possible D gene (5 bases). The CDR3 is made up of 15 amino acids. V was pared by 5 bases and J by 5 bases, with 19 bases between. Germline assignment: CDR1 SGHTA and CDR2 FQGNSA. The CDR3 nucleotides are TGTGCCAGCAGCCCCTGGACTCAGGTCTGGCACGAGCAGTACTTC. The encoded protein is CASSPWTQVWHEQYF.

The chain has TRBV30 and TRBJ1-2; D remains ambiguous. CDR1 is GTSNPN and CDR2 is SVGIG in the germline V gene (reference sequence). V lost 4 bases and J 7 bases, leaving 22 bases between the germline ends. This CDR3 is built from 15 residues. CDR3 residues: CAWIPPNIIARGYTF. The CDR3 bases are TGTGCCTGGATTCCCCCGAACATTATAGCACGTGGCTACACCTTC.

This CDR3 reads CASRSDGGPKRGYTF. CDR3 nucleotide sequence: TGTGCCAGCAGATCCGACGGAGGGCCCAAGCGCGGCTACACCTTC. The chain employs TRBV11-2 and TRBJ1-2; D remains unclear. V lost 6 bases, J lost 8 bases, and 22 bases lay in between. Per the germline V gene, CDR1 is SGHAT and CDR2 is FQNNGV. The CDR3 extends over 15 amino acids.

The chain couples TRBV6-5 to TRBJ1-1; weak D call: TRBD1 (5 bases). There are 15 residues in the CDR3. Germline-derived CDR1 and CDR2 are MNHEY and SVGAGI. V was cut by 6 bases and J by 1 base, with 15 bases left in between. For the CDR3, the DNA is TGTGCCAGCAGCCCCCTGGACAAACCGAACACTGAAGCTTTCTTT. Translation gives CASSPLDKPNTEAFF.

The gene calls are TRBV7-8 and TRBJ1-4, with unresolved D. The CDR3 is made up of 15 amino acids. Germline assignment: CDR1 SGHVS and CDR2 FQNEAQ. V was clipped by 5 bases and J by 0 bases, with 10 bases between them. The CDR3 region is CASSQAQATNEKLFF. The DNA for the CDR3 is TGTGCCAGCAGCCAGGCACAAGCAACTAATGAAAAACTGTTTTTT.

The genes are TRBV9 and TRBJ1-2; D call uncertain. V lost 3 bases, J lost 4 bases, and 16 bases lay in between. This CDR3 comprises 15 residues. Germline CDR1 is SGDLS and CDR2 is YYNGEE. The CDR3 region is CASSAGEGAGYGYTF. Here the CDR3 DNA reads TGTGCCAGCAGCGCCGGGGAGGGCGCGGGCTATGGCTACACCTTC.

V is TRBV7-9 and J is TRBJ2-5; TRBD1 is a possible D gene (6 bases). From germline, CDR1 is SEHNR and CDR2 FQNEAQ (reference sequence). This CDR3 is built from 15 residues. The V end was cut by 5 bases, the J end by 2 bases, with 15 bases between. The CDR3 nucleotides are TGTGCCAGCAGCCCCGGGACAACGCTACAAGAGACCCAGTACTTC. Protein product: CASSPGTTLQETQYF.

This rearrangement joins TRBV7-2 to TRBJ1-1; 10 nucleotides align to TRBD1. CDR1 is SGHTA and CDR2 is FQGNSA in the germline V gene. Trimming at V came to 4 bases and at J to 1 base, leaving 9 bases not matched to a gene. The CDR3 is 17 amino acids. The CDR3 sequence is CASSSGPGQGRNTEAFF. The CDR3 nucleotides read TGTGCCAGCAGCTCAGGGCCGGGACAGGGGCGGAACACTGAAGCTTTCTTT.

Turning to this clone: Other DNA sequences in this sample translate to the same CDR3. DNA for the CDR3: TGTGCCAGCAGTGACAGTTCCTACGAGCAGTACTTC. Its protein is CASSDSSYEQYF. V usage is TRBV6-1 and J usage is TRBJ2-7; D remains unclear. The V end lost 3 bases, the J end lost 1 base, and 4 bases lay between the germline ends. Germline V CDR1 and CDR2: MNHNS, SASEGT. The CDR3 totals 12 residues.

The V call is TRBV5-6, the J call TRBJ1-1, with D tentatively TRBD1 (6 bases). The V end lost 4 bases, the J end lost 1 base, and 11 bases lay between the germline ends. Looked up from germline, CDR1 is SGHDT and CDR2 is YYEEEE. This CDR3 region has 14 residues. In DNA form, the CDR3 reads TGTGCCAGCAGCCTTGACAGGAGGAACACTGAAGCTTTCTTT. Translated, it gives CASSLDRRNTEAFF.

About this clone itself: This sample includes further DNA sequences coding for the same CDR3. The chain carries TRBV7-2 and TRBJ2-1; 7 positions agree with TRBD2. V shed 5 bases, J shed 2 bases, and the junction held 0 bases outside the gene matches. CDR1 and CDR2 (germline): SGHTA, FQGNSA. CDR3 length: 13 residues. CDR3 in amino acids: CASSRGAYNEQFF. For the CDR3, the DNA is TGTGCCAGCAGCCGGGGGGCCTACAATGAGCAGTTCTTC.

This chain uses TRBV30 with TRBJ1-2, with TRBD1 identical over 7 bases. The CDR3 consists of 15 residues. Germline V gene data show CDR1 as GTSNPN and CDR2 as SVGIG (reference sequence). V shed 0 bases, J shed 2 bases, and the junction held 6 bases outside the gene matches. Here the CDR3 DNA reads TGTGCCTGGAGTGTGGCGGCAGGGGGAAACTATGGCTACACCTTC. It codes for CAWSVAAGGNYGYTF.

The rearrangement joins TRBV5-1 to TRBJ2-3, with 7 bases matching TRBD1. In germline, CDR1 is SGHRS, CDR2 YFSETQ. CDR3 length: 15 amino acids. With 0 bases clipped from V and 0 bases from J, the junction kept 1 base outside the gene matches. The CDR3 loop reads CASSLGDRSTDTQYF. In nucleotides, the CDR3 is TGCGCCAGCAGCTTGGGGGACAGAAGCACAGATACGCAGTATTTT.

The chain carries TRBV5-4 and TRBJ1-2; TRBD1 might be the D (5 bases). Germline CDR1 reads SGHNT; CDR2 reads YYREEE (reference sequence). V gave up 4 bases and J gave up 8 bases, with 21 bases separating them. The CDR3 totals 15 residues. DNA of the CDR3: TGTGCCAGCAGCCTTAAGCGGGGCCCCTCAAGAGGCTACACCTTC. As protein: CASSLKRGPSRGYTF.

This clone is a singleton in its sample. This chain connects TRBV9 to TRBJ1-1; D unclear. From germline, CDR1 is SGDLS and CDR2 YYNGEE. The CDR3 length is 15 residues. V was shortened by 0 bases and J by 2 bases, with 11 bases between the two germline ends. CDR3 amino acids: CASSVGSVRNTEAFF. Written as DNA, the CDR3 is TGTGCCAGCAGCGTAGGAAGCGTGAGAAACACTGAAGCTTTCTTT.

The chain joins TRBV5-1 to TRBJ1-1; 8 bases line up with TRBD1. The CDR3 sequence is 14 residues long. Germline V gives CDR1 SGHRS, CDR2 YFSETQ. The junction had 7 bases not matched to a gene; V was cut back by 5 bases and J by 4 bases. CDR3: CASSFWQGATEAFF. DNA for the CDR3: TGCGCCAGCAGTTTCTGGCAGGGGGCCACTGAAGCTTTCTTT.